This T cell receptor (beta chain) was identified during a study of siplizumab effects on memory and regulatory T cells. A word on this clone: No antigen is known for it.

Libraries were prepared by immunoSEQ multiplex PCR; TCRdb keeps only in-frame clonotypes and omits some of them. The repertoire has 50,000 or so clones, roughly 93% of them found once; the top ten carry 38%. General study results and limits: Contribution to the alloresponse seemed major for naive T cells, which also seemed more diverse than memory cells. The authors did not confirm suppressive function in proliferating Tregs from siplizumab cultures. Just a small share of alloreactive clones was traced back to unstimulated subsets.

CDR1 and CDR2 from the germline V gene are SGHAT and FQNNGV. The V end was cut by 3 bases, the J end by 2 bases, with 7 bases between. This CDR3 has 14 residues. The V call is TRBV11-2, the J call TRBJ2-2; D gene unclear. Material for sequencing was CD8+ T cells sorted from blood. This TCR was recovered from a human donor in good health. In DNA form, the CDR3 reads TGTGCCAGCAGCTTCTTAGCAAACACCGGGGAGCTGTTTTTT. Amino acid sequence: CASSFLANTGELFF.